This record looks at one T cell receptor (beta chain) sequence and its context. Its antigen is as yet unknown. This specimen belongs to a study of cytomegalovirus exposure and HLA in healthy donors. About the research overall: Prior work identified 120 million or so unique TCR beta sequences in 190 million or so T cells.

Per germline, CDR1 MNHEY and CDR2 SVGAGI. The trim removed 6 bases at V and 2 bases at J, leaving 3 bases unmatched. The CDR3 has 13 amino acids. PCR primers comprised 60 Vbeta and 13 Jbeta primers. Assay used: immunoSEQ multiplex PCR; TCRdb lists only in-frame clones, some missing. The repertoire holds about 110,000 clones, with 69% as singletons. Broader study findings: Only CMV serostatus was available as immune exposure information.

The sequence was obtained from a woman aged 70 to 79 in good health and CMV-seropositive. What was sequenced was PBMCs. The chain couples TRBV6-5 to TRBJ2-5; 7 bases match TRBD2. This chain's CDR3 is CASRAGGQETQYF. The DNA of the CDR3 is TGTGCCAGCAGGGCCGGGGGGCAAGAGACCCAGTACTTC.